The 21 T cell receptor beta chains presented below share a single source sample, sequenced in a study of cytomegalovirus exposure and HLA in healthy donors. Assay: immunoSEQ multiplex PCR; the TCRdb copy retains only in-frame clones and omits some. The sample comprises tens of thousands of clones, more than 75% of which are singletons, and around 1% rests with the top ten. The sample taken for sequencing was PBMCs. The source is a man younger than 35 in good health and CMV-seronegative.

This chain links TRBV4-1 with TRBJ2-1; 8 bases match TRBD2. The germline V gene has CDR1 MGHRA and CDR2 YSYEKL. Germline trimming cut 0 bases from V and 6 bases from J; bases unmatched to any gene: 7. The CDR3 runs to 16 residues. The CDR3 loop reads CASSQDGTGGVNEQFF. The CDR3 DNA follows: TGCGCCAGCAGCCAAGATGGGACGGGGGGGGTCAATGAGCAGTTCTTC.

V and J are TRBV5-6 and TRBJ2-1; 9 bases fit TRBD1. The germline V gene encodes CDR1 SGHDT and CDR2 YYEEEE. The trim removed 4 bases at V and 6 bases at J, leaving 14 bases unmatched. The CDR3 is made up of 17 amino acids. CDR3 in DNA: TGTGCCAGCAGCCCGGGACAGGGCCAATATACATTCAATGAGCAGTTCTTC. Residues: CASSPGQGQYTFNEQFF.

This chain joins TRBV7-6 and TRBJ2-5; TRBD1 is a possible D gene (6 bases). From germline, CDR1 is SGHVS and CDR2 FNYEAQ. This CDR3 contains 16 residues. V shed 4 bases and J shed 4 bases, with 19 bases lying between them. CDR3 residues: CASSSPVAGASETQYF. CDR3 nucleotide sequence: TGTGCCAGCAGCTCCCCAGTGGCAGGGGCATCAGAGACCCAGTACTTC.

This clone was observed a single time. The J gene is TRBJ2-3, the V gene TRBV6-5; weak D call: TRBD1 (5 bases). The V end was cut by 0 bases, the J end by 4 bases, with 11 bases between. The CDR3 is 15 amino acids. Per the germline V gene, CDR1 is MNHEY and CDR2 is SVGAGI. CDR3 nucleotides: TGTGCCAGCAGTTACTCGACTTGGGGCGCAGATACGCAGTATTTT. It yields the protein CASSYSTWGADTQYF.

The V and J genes are TRBV18 and TRBJ1-5, with D possibly TRBD1 on 6 matching bases. Germline CDR1 reads KGHSH; CDR2 reads LQKENI. CDR3 size: 14 residues. V was cut by 4 bases and J by 3 bases, with 10 bases left in between. CDR3 amino acids: CASSQGDFNQPQHF. DNA for the CDR3: TGTGCCAGCTCACAGGGGGATTTCAATCAGCCCCAGCATTTT.

The chain carries TRBV11-3 and TRBJ2-3; D unclear. Germline V lookup: CDR1 SGHNT, CDR2 YENEEA. The ends were cut back, 3 bases at V and 0 bases at J, with 10 bases in the middle. The CDR3 is 15 amino acids. The CDR3 loop is CASSFLGPSTDTQYF. The CDR3 region has the DNA TGTGCCAGCAGCTTCCTGGGCCCTAGCACAGATACGCAGTATTTT.

The V call is TRBV7-3, the J call TRBJ2-3, with 8 nucleotides matching TRBD2. Trimming cost V 2 bases and J 2 bases; bases outside gene matches: 3. This CDR3 spans 15 amino acids. CDR1 and CDR2 from the germline V gene are SGHTA and FQGTGA. In DNA form, the CDR3 reads TGTGCCAGCAGCTTAGACGGGGGGGACACAGATACGCAGTATTTT. It specifies CASSLDGGDTDTQYF. The full variable domain, with the rest looked up from reference TRBV7-3 and TRBJ2-3, is GAGVSQTPSNKVTEKGKYVELRCDPISGHTALYWYRQSLGQGPEFLIYFQGTGAADDSGLPNDRFFAVRPEGSVSTLKIQRTERGDSAVYLCASSLDGGDTDTQYFGPGTRLTVL.

This rearrangement joins TRBV4-1 to TRBJ2-5, with 14 positions matching TRBD2. The V gene's germline CDR1 is MGHRA and CDR2 YSYEKL. The CDR3 sequence is 20 residues long. Trimming removed 6 bases from V and 3 bases from J; junction bases left unmatched: 18. The CDR3 sequence: CASSPSGGLAGGTLEETQYF. The CDR3 nucleotides are TGCGCCAGCAGTCCAAGCGGTGGACTAGCGGGAGGTACGTTGGAAGAGACCCAGTACTTC.

The CDR3 nucleotides are TGTGCCAGCTCACCGTGGCAGGGAGGAAAAAAACTGTTTTTT. Encoded protein: CASSPWQGGKKLFF. The chain couples TRBV18 to TRBJ1-4, with D maybe TRBD1 (5 bases). The CDR3 totals 14 residues. The V gene lost 3 bases and the J gene lost 9 bases, with 14 bases spanning the gap. CDR1 is KGHSH, CDR2 LQKENI, per germline.

This clone was picked up a small number of times. CDR3 amino acids: CAISDPGGQPQHF. For the CDR3, the DNA is TGTGCCATCAGTGACCCGGGGGGGCAGCCCCAGCATTTT. V is TRBV10-3 and J is TRBJ1-5, with D perhaps matching TRBD1 (5 bases). The CDR3 is made up of 13 amino acids. CDR1 and CDR2 (germline): ENHRY, SYGVKD. V shed 3 bases and J shed 7 bases, with 10 bases lying between them.

The rearrangement joins TRBV5-1 to TRBJ2-7; tentative D call: TRBD2 (5 bases). V lost 4 bases and J lost 3, with 11 bases in between. Germline V gene lookup returns CDR1 SGHRS and CDR2 YFSETQ. This CDR3 contains 13 residues. In DNA, the CDR3 is TGCGCCAGCAGCCTGGACGGGAACTACGAGCAGTACTTC. Its translation is CASSLDGNYEQYF. The whole variable domain, remainder taken from reference TRBV5-1 and TRBJ2-7, is KAGVTQTPRYLIKTRGQQVTLSCSPISGHRSVSWYQQTPGQGLQFLFEYFSETQRNKGNFPGRFSGRQFSNSRSEMNVSTLELGDSALYLCASSLDGNYEQYFGPGTRLTVT.

The CDR3 sequence: CASSPGGVAKNIQYF. CDR3 bases: TGCGCCAGCAGCCCCGGCGGGGTAGCCAAAAACATTCAGTACTTC. The V and J genes are TRBV5-1 and TRBJ2-4, with D possibly being TRBD2 (6 bases). This CDR3 contains 15 residues. Germline V CDR1 and CDR2: SGHRS, YFSETQ. Trimming left V 4 bases short and J 0 bases short, with 11 bases between. The full variable domain, completed using reference TRBV5-1 and TRBJ2-4, is KAGVTQTPRYLIKTRGQQVTLSCSPISGHRSVSWYQQTPGQGLQFLFEYFSETQRNKGNFPGRFSGRQFSNSRSEMNVSTLELGDSALYLCASSPGGVAKNIQYFGAGTRLSVL.

In its sample, this clone was seen once. The chain links TRBV7-3 to TRBJ2-5; D possibly corresponds to TRBD2 (6 bases). The CDR3 length is 15 residues. The germline V and J ends were trimmed by 5 bases and 2 bases, with 15 bases remaining between them. From germline, CDR1 is SGHTA and CDR2 FQGTGA. The CDR3 protein is CASSPRGGKQETQYF. CDR3 coding DNA: TGTGCCAGCAGCCCAAGAGGCGGGAAACAAGAGACCCAGTACTTC. Looking up the rest from reference TRBV7-3 and TRBJ2-5 gives the full variable domain: GAGVSQTPSNKVTEKGKYVELRCDPISGHTALYWYRQSLGQGPEFLIYFQGTGAADDSGLPNDRFFAVRPEGSVSTLKIQRTERGDSAVYLCASSPRGGKQETQYFGPGTRLLVL.

The chain uses TRBV27 and TRBJ2-3, with a possible D match to TRBD2 (5 bases). Germline V lookup: CDR1 MNHEY, CDR2 SMNVEV (reference sequence). CDR3 length equals 15 residues. Trimming left V 2 bases short and J 4 bases short, with 13 bases between. In nucleotides, the CDR3 is TGTGCCAGCAGTTTAATGGCTAGCTTGGCAGATACGCAGTATTTT. The encoded protein is CASSLMASLADTQYF.

This clone appeared a single time. The rearrangement links TRBV6-1 to TRBJ2-3; D remains ambiguous. This CDR3 is built from 15 residues. Per the germline V gene, CDR1 is MNHNS and CDR2 is SASEGT. The ends were cut back, 1 base at V and 5 bases at J, with 13 bases in the middle. The CDR3 nucleotides are TGTGCCAGCAGTGAAGGTCCGACTCCCCAAGATACGCAGTATTTT. Translation gives CASSEGPTPQDTQYF.

V and J are TRBV7-2 and TRBJ2-2; 14 nucleotides agree with TRBD2. The CDR3 has 18 amino acids. The V gene's germline CDR1 is SGHTA and CDR2 FQGNSA. The V segment lost 1 base and the J segment 6 bases; nucleotides outside the gene matches: 7. In nucleotides, the CDR3 is TGTGCCAGCAGCTTAGTGGGGACTAGCGGGAGATTCGCCGGGGAGCTGTTTTTT. Translating gives CASSLVGTSGRFAGELFF.

The rearrangement uses TRBV7-6 and TRBJ2-3; 10 positions match TRBD2. In germline, CDR1 is SGHVS, CDR2 FNYEAQ. This CDR3 contains 17 residues. J was trimmed by 6 bases and V by 0 bases; bases with no gene match: 9. The CDR3 bases are TGTGCCAGCAGCTTAGCTGAGGCTAGCGGGAGATGGGATACGCAGTATTTT. Its protein product is CASSLAEASGRWDTQYF. The full variable domain, with the rest looked up from reference TRBV7-6 and TRBJ2-3, is GAGVSQSPRYKVTKRGQDVALRCDPISGHVSLYWYRQALGQGPEFLTYFNYEAQQDKSGLPNDRFSAERPEGSISTLTIQRTEQRDSAMYRCASSLAEASGRWDTQYFGPGTRLTVL.

The chain employs TRBV7-9 and TRBJ2-1, with a weak D call TRBD1 (6 bases). The germline V and J ends were trimmed by 1 base and 13 bases, with 11 bases remaining between them. CDR1 and CDR2 from the germline V gene are SEHNR and FQNEAQ (reference sequence). The CDR3 sequence is 12 residues long. As DNA, the CDR3 is TGTGCCAGCAGCTTAGGTGGGGGCCGACAGTTCTTC. Amino acid sequence: CASSLGGGRQFF.

A single count supports this clone. The chain employs TRBV27 and TRBJ2-1; 9 bases line up with TRBD1. Trimming at V came to 6 bases and at J to 8 bases, leaving 8 bases not matched to a gene. Germline CDR1 is MNHEY and CDR2 is SMNVEV (reference sequence). The CDR3 contains 14 residues. CDR3 region: CASRPGQGAHEQFF. CDR3 DNA: TGTGCCAGCAGACCGGGACAGGGTGCCCATGAGCAGTTCTTC.

V gene TRBV9 combines with J gene TRBJ1-1; D unresolved. CDR3 length: 14 amino acids. The V end lost 0 bases, the J end lost 1 base, and 7 bases lay between the germline ends. The germline V gene encodes CDR1 SGDLS and CDR2 YYNGEE. The CDR3 here is CASSVDTANTEAFF. CDR3 nucleotides: TGTGCCAGCAGCGTAGACACAGCGAACACTGAAGCTTTCTTT. The variable domain in full, with the rest retrieved from reference TRBV9 and TRBJ1-1, is DSGVTQTPKHLITATGQRVTLRCSPRSGDLSVYWYQQSLDQGLQFLIQYYNGEERAKGNILERFSAQQFPDLHSELNLSSLELGDSALYFCASSVDTANTEAFFGQGTRLTVV.

The chain has TRBV28 and TRBJ2-7, with 10 bases fitting TRBD2. V was pared by 6 bases and J by 3 bases, with 14 bases of the junction left unmatched. The CDR3 is 17 residues long. Germline V gene lookup returns CDR1 MDHEN and CDR2 SYDVKM. Here the CDR3 reads CASRRDSTGLAIYEQYF. The CDR3 DNA follows: TGTGCCAGCAGGCGGGACAGCACGGGACTAGCGATCTACGAGCAGTACTTC. The full variable domain, completed using reference TRBV28 and TRBJ2-7, is DVKVTQSSRYLVKRTGEKVFLECVQDMDHENMFWYRQDPGLGLRLIYFSYDVKMKEKGDIPEGYSVSREKKERFSLILESASTNQTSMYLCASRRDSTGLAIYEQYFGPGTRLTVT.